The present T cell receptor beta chain was sequenced within a study of blood T cell repertoires in COVID-19. Study information: PBMCs, B-cell-depleted T cells, or T cells were the source of the cDNA or gDNA that made up the material.

The J segment lost 4 bases and the V segment lost 7 bases, leaving 7 bases of the junction unmatched. The CDR3 has 14 residues. Germline CDR1 LNHDA, CDR2 SQIVND (reference sequence). The protocol was immunoSEQ multiplex PCR, while the TCRdb copy is restricted to in-frame clones and leaves out a portion. The table shows approximately 230,000 clones, with 65% to 80% occurring only once. The chain uses TRBV19 and TRBJ1-1, with 9 positions matching TRBD1. The receptor comes from a woman aged 40 to 55 with active or convalescent COVID-19. Specimen: peripheral blood. The DNA for the CDR3 is TGTGCCAGTATACGACTGGACAGGGGCACTGAAGCTTTCTTT. It specifies CASIRLDRGTEAFF.